This TCR beta chain was found in a study of beta chain features in type 1 diabetes. Findings and limits, study-wide: Across all four CD4+ subsets, people with type 1 diabetes showed modestly shorter TCRB CDR3s. There was no resolution here of whether HLA type influences TCRB rearrangement.

The CDR3 has 13 amino acids. Germline trimming cut 7 bases from V and 7 bases from J; bases unmatched to any gene: 10. The germline V gene encodes CDR1 LNHDA and CDR2 SQIVND (reference sequence). Each of the CD4+ naive, central memory, regulatory and stem cell-like memory populations was sorted via CD45RO/CCR7/CD25/CD127/CD95/CD27. Details on this clone: Its specificity is unknown.

cDNA synthesis used the whole RNA isolate, giving expressed TCRB sequences. Deep immunoSEQ sequencing covered naive, central memory and regulatory T cell samples. Sequenced by immunoSEQ multiplex PCR; TCRdb stores in-frame clones only, minus some. This table holds roughly 100,000 clones, around 30% found once. The source is a woman between 18 and 30 years old with type 1 diabetes. Sequencing was performed on central memory CD4+ T cells from blood. The genes are TRBV19 and TRBJ2-7, with TRBD1 matching over 7 bases. The CDR3 sequence: CASTSTGKDEQYF. Written as DNA, the CDR3 is TGTGCCAGTACCTCGACAGGGAAGGATGAGCAGTACTTC.